The 25 T cell receptor beta chains listed next were all sequenced from one sample in a study of beta chain features in type 1 diabetes. Isolated RNA was reverse transcribed in full, so expressed TCRB transcripts were sequenced. Generated by immunoSEQ multiplex PCR, the TCRdb table keeps only in-frame clones and is missing some. The sample has some 99,000 clones, 40% seen once; the top ten hold roughly 0.07%. What was sequenced was stem cell memory CD4+ T cells from blood. These TCRs come from a woman between 18 and 29 years old in good health.

A few counts support this clone. The V call is TRBV19, the J call TRBJ2-7; a weak D match, TRBD1 (6 bases). The CDR3 extends over 13 amino acids. Per germline, CDR1 LNHDA and CDR2 SQIVND (reference sequence). Trimming shortened V by 6 bases and J by 0 bases, and 9 bases separated the two germline ends. The CDR3 spells CASSTGNSYEQYF. The CDR3 coding sequence is TGTGCCAGTAGCACAGGGAACTCCTACGAGCAGTACTTC.

The genes are TRBV6-6 and TRBJ1-1; TRBD1 matches 8 bases. CDR1 and CDR2 from the germline V gene are MNHNY and SVGAGI (reference sequence). The CDR3 loop spans 16 amino acids. The trim removed 6 bases at V and 6 bases at J, leaving 15 bases unmatched. The CDR3 region is CASSSSPGGGLAEAFF. The CDR3 nucleotides are TGTGCCAGCAGCTCCTCACCAGGGGGCGGGTTAGCTGAAGCTTTCTTT.

DNA for the CDR3: TGTGCCAGCAGTTTCGGGAGAGGAGGCTACACCTTC. This gives the protein CASSFGRGGYTF. The V and J genes are TRBV27 and TRBJ1-2; D remains unclear. Germline V lookup: CDR1 MNHEY, CDR2 SMNVEV (reference sequence). This CDR3 has 12 residues. V was cut by 3 bases and J by 8 bases, with 10 bases left in between.

This clone showed up just once. The gene calls are TRBV6-6 and TRBJ1-5; D gene uncertain. V was shortened by 10 bases and J by 1 base, with 20 bases between the two germline ends. The CDR3 length is 16 residues. Germline CDR1 reads MNHNY; CDR2 reads SVGAGI (reference sequence). CDR3 in DNA: TGTGCCACCTCGTCTCCGGACCGGGGAAGCAATCAGCCCCAGCATTTT. Translating gives CATSSPDRGSNQPQHF.

This clone has just one count. The V call is TRBV2, the J call TRBJ2-5; tentative D call: TRBD1 (5 bases). V shed 7 bases and J shed 5 bases, with 20 bases lying between them. Germline CDR1 reads SNHLY; CDR2 reads FYNNEI. The CDR3 length is 15 residues. CDR3 sequence reads: CASMTLFRGGETQYF. The DNA of the CDR3 is TGTGCCAGCATGACCCTTTTTAGGGGTGGGGAGACCCAGTACTTC.

This clone was seen more than once but under ten times. The V gene is TRBV7-9, the J gene TRBJ2-1, with 10 positions matching TRBD2. Germline CDR1 is SEHNR and CDR2 is FQNEAQ (reference sequence). V lost 5 bases and J lost 3; bases outside the gene matches: 7. This CDR3 is built from 16 residues. The CDR3 spells CASSTLAGAVYNEQFF. In nucleotides, the CDR3 is TGTGCCAGCAGCACCCTAGCGGGAGCCGTCTACAATGAGCAGTTCTTC.

The chain carries TRBV5-1 and TRBJ2-6; 12 bases are a match to TRBD1. Germline V gene lookup returns CDR1 SGHRS and CDR2 YFSETQ. The CDR3 is 15 residues long. V was pared by 0 bases and J by 14 bases, with 6 bases of the junction left unmatched. The CDR3 DNA is TGCGCCAGCAGCTTGGCGGGACAGGGGGCGACCATCCTGACTTTC. Translated, it gives CASSLAGQGATILTF.

V usage is TRBV28 and J usage is TRBJ1-1; no clear D. This CDR3 has 15 amino acids. Germline V gene lookup returns CDR1 MDHEN and CDR2 SYDVKM. The V gene lost 3 bases and the J gene lost 8 bases, with 19 bases spanning the gap. The CDR3 sequence is CASSFVREGRREAFF. Here the CDR3 DNA reads TGTGCCAGCAGTTTCGTCCGGGAAGGACGGAGAGAAGCTTTCTTT.

The chain recombines TRBV28 with TRBJ2-1; 10 bases are a match to TRBD2. The V segment lost 4 bases and the J segment 3 bases; nucleotides outside the gene matches: 9. The CDR3 extends over 17 amino acids. Germline CDR1 reads MDHEN; CDR2 reads SYDVKM. Here the CDR3 DNA reads TGTGCCAGCAGTTATAGCGGGAGGTACGGGAGCTACAATGAGCAGTTCTTC. Translated: CASSYSGRYGSYNEQFF.

The chain links TRBV18 to TRBJ1-5; D may be TRBD1 (6 bases). Germline V gives CDR1 KGHSH, CDR2 LQKENI. Trimming removed 5 bases from V and 5 bases from J, with 16 bases in between. This CDR3 spans 15 amino acids. The CDR3 nucleotides read TGTGCCAGCTCAGCTACAGGACAGCTTGATCAGCCCCAGCATTTT. This gives the protein CASSATGQLDQPQHF.

V and J are TRBV18 and TRBJ1-1, with 7 bases that match TRBD1. The CDR3 sequence is 12 residues long. Per germline, CDR1 KGHSH and CDR2 LQKENI. Losses at the gene ends were 2 bases for V and 8 bases for J; bases not matched to a gene: 2. The DNA of the CDR3 is TGTGCCAGCTCACCATCGACAGGGGAAGCTTTCTTT. It is translated as CASSPSTGEAFF.

The J gene is TRBJ1-5, the V gene TRBV10-3; possible D gene TRBD1, 6 bases. Between the trimmed V and J ends, which lost 5 bases and 9 bases, there was a span of 17 bases. CDR3 length: 14 residues. Germline V gene lookup returns CDR1 ENHRY and CDR2 SYGVKD. DNA of the CDR3: TGTGCCATCAGTTCTGACAGGCACCCTGGGCCCCAGCATTTT. Protein: CAISSDRHPGPQHF.

This clone was observed a few times. The chain carries TRBV5-6 and TRBJ1-5; D may be TRBD1 (5 bases). The germline V gene encodes CDR1 SGHDT and CDR2 YYEEEE. The CDR3 is 15 amino acids. The germline V and J ends were trimmed by 5 bases and 4 bases, with 16 bases remaining between them. The CDR3 nucleotides are TGTGCCAGCAGTGTTAGGGGTATGTGGAATCAGCCCCAGCATTTT. Translated: CASSVRGMWNQPQHF.

This clone came up a few times. V is TRBV28 and J is TRBJ1-2; maybe TRBD1 (6 bases). The CDR3 loop spans 14 amino acids. The V end was cut by 6 bases, the J end by 4 bases, with 15 bases between. Per germline, CDR1 MDHEN and CDR2 SYDVKM. The CDR3 sequence is CASSHDRSGYGYTF. CDR3 nucleotide sequence: TGTGCCAGCAGCCACGACAGGTCAGGCTATGGCTACACCTTC.

This clone has just a few counts. The chain combines TRBV5-1 with TRBJ1-1, with D maybe TRBD1 (6 bases). Germline V gene data show CDR1 as SGHRS and CDR2 as YFSETQ. CDR3 length: 14 amino acids. With 3 bases removed from V and 1 base from J, the gap between germline ends came to 10 bases. The CDR3 region is CASSSKQGNTEAFF. The CDR3 region has the DNA TGCGCCAGCAGCTCTAAACAGGGGAACACTGAAGCTTTCTTT.

This clone was picked up a small number of times. V usage is TRBV18 and J usage is TRBJ2-2; D ambiguous. This CDR3 has 14 residues. V gave up 3 bases and J gave up 5 bases, with 10 bases separating them. The germline V gene has CDR1 KGHSH and CDR2 LQKENI. Written as DNA, the CDR3 is TGTGCCAGCTCACCCGCGAGAATGACCGGGGAGCTGTTTTTT. Translating it yields CASSPARMTGELFF.

The V gene is TRBV5-4, the J gene TRBJ2-7, with 7 bases lining up with TRBD1. The CDR3 contains 15 residues. In germline, CDR1 is SGHNT, CDR2 YYREEE (reference sequence). The V and J ends lost 0 bases and 0 bases, in that order; junction bases with no gene match: 3. This CDR3 is CASSLGGTASYEQYF. DNA of the CDR3: TGTGCCAGCAGCTTGGGAGGGACAGCCTCCTACGAGCAGTACTTC.

In nucleotides, the CDR3 is TGCGCCAGCAGCTTTGCGGACAGGGGCGAGCAGTACTTC. Amino acid sequence: CASSFADRGEQYF. V gene TRBV5-1 combines with J gene TRBJ2-7, with 9 bases matching TRBD1. The germline gives CDR1 SGHRS, CDR2 YFSETQ. This CDR3 has 13 amino acids. V dropped 2 bases and J dropped 6; count of bases not matched to a gene: 3.

The chain carries TRBV5-1 and TRBJ2-7, with 11 bases fitting TRBD2. Germline V lookup: CDR1 SGHRS, CDR2 YFSETQ. Trimming removed 5 bases from V and 0 bases from J; junction bases left unmatched: 16. CDR3 length: 19 amino acids. The DNA for the CDR3 is TGCGCCAGCAGTCATCCGGGACTAGCGGTCTCGGGCCGCTCCTACGAGCAGTACTTC. Translated: CASSHPGLAVSGRSYEQYF.

The chain has TRBV28 and TRBJ2-3; D might be TRBD2 (5 bases). Germline V gene sequence: CDR1 MDHEN, CDR2 SYDVKM. The CDR3 consists of 14 residues. Trimming pared 7 bases from V and 3 bases from J, leaving 14 bases between. CDR3 sequence reads: CASTRGRPTDTQYF. DNA for the CDR3: TGTGCCAGCACGCGAGGGAGACCTACAGATACGCAGTATTTT.

Written as DNA, the CDR3 is TGTGCCAGCAGTTTGTTGAGCGGGAGGTTAATATCTTCCTACGAGCAGTACTTC. Protein sequence: CASSLLSGRLISSYEQYF. The rearrangement joins TRBV28 to TRBJ2-7; 9 bases fit TRBD2. The V segment lost 3 bases and the J segment 1 base; nucleotides outside the gene matches: 13. The CDR3 covers 18 residues. Germline CDR1 is MDHEN and CDR2 is SYDVKM.

This chain joins TRBV15 and TRBJ2-5; 11 nucleotides match TRBD2. With V trimmed by 0 bases and J by 5 bases, 11 bases remained unmatched. The germline gives CDR1 LNHNV, CDR2 YYDKDF (reference sequence). The CDR3 is made up of 18 amino acids. The CDR3 nucleotides read TGTGCCACCAGCAGAGAAGTGTGGCTAGCGGGAGGCGGGGAGACCCAGTACTTC. Translation: CATSREVWLAGGGETQYF.

This clone has more than one count but fewer than ten. The V call is TRBV12-5, the J call TRBJ1-1; D is unresolved. This CDR3 is 13 amino acids long. V lost 6 bases to trimming and J lost 0 bases, with 8 bases between them. Looked up from germline, CDR1 is LGHNT and CDR2 is FRNRAP. The CDR3 sequence is CASGGGVNTEAFF. The CDR3 DNA reads as TGTGCTAGTGGGGGAGGCGTGAACACTGAAGCTTTCTTT. The full variable domain, in which reference TRBV12-5 and TRBJ1-1 provide the parts outside the CDR3, is DARVTQTPRHKVTEMGQEVTMRCQPILGHNTVFWYRQTMMQGLELLAYFRNRAPLDDSGMPKDRFSAEMPDATLATLKIQPSEPRDSAVYFCASGGGVNTEAFFGQGTRLTVV.

A few counts support this clone. This chain links TRBV29-1 with TRBJ1-5; no clear D gene. Germline CDR1 SQVTM, CDR2 ANQGSEA. V gave up 4 bases and J gave up 11 bases, with 12 bases separating them. The CDR3 runs 11 residues. CDR3 amino acids: CSVGEGGAQHF. DNA of the CDR3: TGCAGCGTTGGTGAGGGTGGGGCCCAGCATTTT.

CDR3 region: CASSPFGTADGPSGNTIYF. Written as DNA, the CDR3 is TGTGCCAGCTCCCCGTTCGGGACAGCAGATGGGCCCTCTGGAAACACCATATATTTT. The genes are TRBV18 and TRBJ1-3; TRBD1 aligns across 7 bases. The V gene end was trimmed by 6 bases and the J gene end by 0 bases; junction bases not matched to a gene: 17. Germline V CDR1 and CDR2: KGHSH, LQKENI. CDR3 length equals 19 residues.